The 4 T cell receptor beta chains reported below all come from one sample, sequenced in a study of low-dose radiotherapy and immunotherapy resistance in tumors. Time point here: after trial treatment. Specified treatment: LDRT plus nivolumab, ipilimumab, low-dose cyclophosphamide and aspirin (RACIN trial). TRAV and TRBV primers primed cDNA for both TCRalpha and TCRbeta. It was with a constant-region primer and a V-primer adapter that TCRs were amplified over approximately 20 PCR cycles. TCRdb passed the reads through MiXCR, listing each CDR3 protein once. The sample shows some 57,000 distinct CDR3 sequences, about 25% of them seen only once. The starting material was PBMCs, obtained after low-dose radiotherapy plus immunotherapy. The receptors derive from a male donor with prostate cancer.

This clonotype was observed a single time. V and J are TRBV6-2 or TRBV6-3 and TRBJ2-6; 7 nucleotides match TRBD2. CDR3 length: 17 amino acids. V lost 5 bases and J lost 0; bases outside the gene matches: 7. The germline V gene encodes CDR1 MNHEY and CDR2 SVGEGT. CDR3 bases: TGTGCCAGCAGTGAAGGGACGGGGGGCTCTGGGGCCAACGTCCTGACTTTC. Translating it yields CASSEGTGGSGANVLTF.

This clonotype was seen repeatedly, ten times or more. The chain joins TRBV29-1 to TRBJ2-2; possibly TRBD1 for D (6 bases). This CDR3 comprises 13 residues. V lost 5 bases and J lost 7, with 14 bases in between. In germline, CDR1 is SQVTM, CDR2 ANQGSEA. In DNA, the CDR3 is TGCAGCGTTAGCCCAGGGGCGGGCGGGGAGCTGTTTTTT. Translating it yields CSVSPGAGGELFF.

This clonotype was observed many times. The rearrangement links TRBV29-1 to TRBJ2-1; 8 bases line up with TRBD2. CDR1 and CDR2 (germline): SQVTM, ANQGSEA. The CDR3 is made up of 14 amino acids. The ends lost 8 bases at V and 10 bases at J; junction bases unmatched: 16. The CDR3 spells CSSTRAAGDREQFF. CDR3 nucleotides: TGCAGCTCCACGCGAGCAGCGGGAGATAGGGAGCAGTTCTTC.

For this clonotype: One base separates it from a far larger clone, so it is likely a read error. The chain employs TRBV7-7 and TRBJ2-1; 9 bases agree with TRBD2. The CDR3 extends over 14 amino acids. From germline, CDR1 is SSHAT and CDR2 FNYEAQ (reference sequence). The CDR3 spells CASSLSGRRNERFF. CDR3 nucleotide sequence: TGTGCCAGCAGCTTAAGCGGGAGGCGGAATGAGCGGTTCTTC.